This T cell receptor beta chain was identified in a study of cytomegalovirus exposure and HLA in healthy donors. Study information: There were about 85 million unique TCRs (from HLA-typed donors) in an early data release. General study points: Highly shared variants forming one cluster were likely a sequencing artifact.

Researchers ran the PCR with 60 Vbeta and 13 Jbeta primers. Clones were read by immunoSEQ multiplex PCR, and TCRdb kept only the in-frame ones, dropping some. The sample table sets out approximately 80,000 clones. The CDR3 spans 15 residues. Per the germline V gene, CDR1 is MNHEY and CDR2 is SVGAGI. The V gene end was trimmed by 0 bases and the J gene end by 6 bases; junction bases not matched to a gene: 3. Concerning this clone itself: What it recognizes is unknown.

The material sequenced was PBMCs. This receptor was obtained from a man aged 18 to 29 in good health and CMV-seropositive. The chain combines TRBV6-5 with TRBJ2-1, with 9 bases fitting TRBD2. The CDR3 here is CASSYSASGANEQFF. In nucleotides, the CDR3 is TGTGCCAGCAGTTACTCGGCTAGCGGGGCCAATGAGCAGTTCTTC.